The 32 T cell receptor beta chains below were found in one sample sequenced in a study of blood T cell repertoires in COVID-19. Assay: immunoSEQ multiplex PCR; the TCRdb copy retains only in-frame clones and omits some. The sample consists of around 390,000 clones, around 87% of them appearing once. Sequenced: PBMCs or T cells enriched from blood (not recorded which). The receptors were sampled from a woman aged 50 to 60 who had recovered from COVID-19.

This chain connects TRBV24-1 to TRBJ2-1; D is undetermined. This CDR3 has 12 residues. Germline V gives CDR1 KGHDR, CDR2 SFDVKD. The V and J ends lost 4 bases and 9 bases respectively, with 9 bases between them. This CDR3 is CATSEERGEQFF. CDR3 DNA: TGTGCCACCAGTGAGGAGCGCGGTGAGCAGTTCTTC.

This clone came up once. The chain uses TRBV7-3 and TRBJ1-1; weak D call: TRBD1 (5 bases). Germline-derived CDR1 and CDR2 are SGHTA and FQGTGA. The CDR3 loop spans 17 amino acids. Trimming removed 5 bases from V and 5 bases from J, with 24 bases in between. CDR3 in amino acids: CASSPSPGTLAGTEAFF. The CDR3 bases are TGTGCCAGCAGCCCGAGTCCCGGGACTTTAGCGGGGACTGAAGCTTTCTTT.

This chain joins TRBV7-2 and TRBJ2-1; 8 bases agree with TRBD2. Germline-derived CDR1 and CDR2 are SGHTA and FQGNSA. V was clipped by 5 bases and J by 4 bases; unmatched bases: 7. This CDR3 has 15 amino acids. The CDR3 sequence is CASSRVGGEYNEQFF. The CDR3 DNA is TGTGCCAGCAGCCGGGTCGGGGGGGAGTACAATGAGCAGTTCTTC.

This chain connects TRBV5-1 to TRBJ1-1, with a weak D call TRBD1 (6 bases). The CDR3 totals 15 residues. Trimming removed 0 bases at V and 4 bases at J, with 13 bases between. The germline V gene has CDR1 SGHRS and CDR2 YFSETQ. The CDR3 here is CASSLGTGLITEAFF. The CDR3 nucleotides are TGCGCCAGCAGCTTGGGTACAGGGCTCATCACTGAAGCTTTCTTT.

This clone has just a few counts. This sequence joins TRBV6-1 and TRBJ2-4; perhaps TRBD2 as D (6 bases). Germline CDR1 reads MNHNS; CDR2 reads SASEGT. The CDR3 sequence is 15 residues long. V lost 2 bases and J lost 6, with 14 bases in between. DNA of the CDR3: TGTGCCAGCAGTGAATCAATTGGGGGGAGAAACATTCAGTACTTC. Its protein is CASSESIGGRNIQYF.

The rearrangement joins TRBV28 to TRBJ2-7; 8 bases match TRBD1. V lost 8 bases and J lost 1; bases outside the gene matches: 7. CDR1 and CDR2 (germline): MDHEN, SYDVKM. The CDR3 has 14 residues. The CDR3 DNA reads as TGTGCCAGCCAAGGACAGGGCTTATCCTACGAGCAGTACTTC. Translating it yields CASQGQGLSYEQYF.

The chain employs TRBV18 and TRBJ1-2; D gene unclear. CDR1 and CDR2 from the germline V gene are KGHSH and LQKENI. The V gene lost 3 bases and the J gene lost 0 bases, with 14 bases spanning the gap. The CDR3 has 16 residues. The DNA of the CDR3 is TGTGCCAGCTCACCCCCCGGGAGCCGGACTAACTATGGCTACACCTTC. Protein sequence: CASSPPGSRTNYGYTF.

The chain is built from TRBV6-5 and TRBJ2-3, with 8 nucleotides matching TRBD1. Per germline, CDR1 MNHEY and CDR2 SVGAGI. The CDR3 totals 14 residues. J gave up 3 bases and V 6 bases, and 5 bases lay outside the gene matches. Here the CDR3 reads CASSPRQGTDTQYF. In nucleotides, the CDR3 is TGTGCCAGCAGCCCCCGACAGGGGACAGATACGCAGTATTTT.

There are a few counts of this clone. The chain carries TRBV3-1 (or the pseudogene TRBV3-2) and TRBJ2-1; TRBD2 agrees at 13 bases. From germline, CDR1 is LGHDT and CDR2 YNNKEL (reference sequence). The CDR3 covers 16 residues. Trimming took 2 bases from V and 9 from J; bases not matched to a gene: 7. The CDR3 region has the DNA TGTGCCAGCAGCCAACCCCAGGGACTAGCGGGGAGTGAGCAGTTCTTC. It translates to CASSQPQGLAGSEQFF.

The V call is TRBV6-5, the J call TRBJ1-5; no definite D call. The V and J ends lost 6 bases and 3 bases respectively, with 3 bases between them. The CDR3 runs 11 residues. CDR1 and CDR2 (germline): MNHEY, SVGAGI. Here the CDR3 reads CASSHNQPQHF. In DNA form, the CDR3 reads TGTGCCAGCAGCCACAATCAGCCCCAGCATTTT.

The J gene is TRBJ1-1, the V gene TRBV3-1 (or the pseudogene TRBV3-2); the D is unclear. V was cut by 1 base and J by 6 bases, with 9 bases left in between. Germline-derived CDR1 and CDR2 are LGHDT and YNNKEL (reference sequence). The CDR3 totals 13 residues. The CDR3 is CASSQGDRAEAFF. CDR3 nucleotide sequence: TGTGCCAGCAGCCAAGGTGACCGGGCTGAAGCTTTCTTT.

The genes are TRBV4-1 and TRBJ2-7, with a weak D call TRBD2 (7 bases). The CDR3 contains 16 residues. V was cut by 0 bases and J by 5 bases, with 17 bases left in between. CDR1 and CDR2 from the germline V gene are MGHRA and YSYEKL. CDR3 nucleotide sequence: TGCGCCAGCAGCCAAGAATGGGGGGGGGCTAGGGACGAGCAGTACTTC. Protein product: CASSQEWGGARDEQYF.

The V and J genes are TRBV10-3 and TRBJ1-4; D uncertain. V shed 3 bases and J shed 5 bases, with 10 bases lying between them. The CDR3 length is 14 residues. Germline CDR1 is ENHRY and CDR2 is SYGVKD. The DNA for the CDR3 is TGTGCCATCAGTGACCGGAGTGCAAATGAAAAACTGTTTTTT. Its protein product is CAISDRSANEKLFF.

This clone was detected only once. The CDR3 DNA reads TGTGCCAGCAGTTTTTCACAGGGGGCAACTATACAAGAGACCCAGTACTTC. Translation: CASSFSQGATIQETQYF. The chain is built from TRBV28 and TRBJ2-5; 9 bases are shared with TRBD1. Germline V gene lookup returns CDR1 MDHEN and CDR2 SYDVKM. This CDR3 region has 17 residues. The V and J ends lost 3 bases and 2 bases, in that order; junction bases with no gene match: 10.

The rearrangement joins TRBV4-1 to TRBJ2-7; possibly TRBD1 for D (6 bases). CDR1 and CDR2 from the germline V gene are MGHRA and YSYEKL. The CDR3 consists of 13 residues. V lost 1 base and J lost 6, with 10 bases in between. CDR3 sequence (DNA): TGCGCCAGCAGCCAAGCTGGGACAAGCGAGCAGTACTTC. Residues: CASSQAGTSEQYF.

The chain couples TRBV20-1 to TRBJ1-5, with TRBD1 matching over 7 bases. V trimming: 3 bases; J trimming: 2 bases; junction bases outside the gene matches: 13. The CDR3 is made up of 17 amino acids. From germline, CDR1 is DFQATT and CDR2 SNEGSKA (reference sequence). CDR3 DNA: TGCAGTGCTAGTTCGCAACAGGGGTCTTGGGGCAATCAGCCCCAGCATTTT. This sequence encodes CSASSQQGSWGNQPQHF.

The V call is TRBV7-9, the J call TRBJ2-2, with a possible D match to TRBD1 (6 bases). This CDR3 has 14 residues. Looked up from germline, CDR1 is SEHNR and CDR2 is FQNEAQ (reference sequence). V gave up 6 bases and J gave up 3 bases, with 11 bases separating them. For the CDR3, the DNA is TGTGCCAGCAGGACAGGTTTTTACACCGGGGAGCTGTTTTTT. Amino acid sequence: CASRTGFYTGELFF.

The CDR3 DNA follows: TGTGCCAGCGGGGAAGCGGGGGGCGGGGAGCTGTTTTTT. Its translation: CASGEAGGGELFF. The genes are TRBV5-4 and TRBJ2-2, with 9 bases matching TRBD2. The CDR3 has 13 residues. Germline trimming cut 7 bases from V and 7 bases from J; bases unmatched to any gene: 5. Germline CDR1 and CDR2: SGHNT and YYREEE (reference sequence).

The chain uses TRBV3-1 (or the pseudogene TRBV3-2) and TRBJ1-6, with TRBD1 matching 8 bases. V trimming: 3 bases; J trimming: 7 bases; junction bases outside the gene matches: 5. CDR3 size: 15 residues. Germline lookup yields CDR1 LGHDT and CDR2 YNNKEL (reference sequence). Written as DNA, the CDR3 is TGTGCCAGCAGCCAGGCAGGGGGCGAGAATTCACCCCTCCACTTT. The encoded protein is CASSQAGGENSPLHF.

V is TRBV28 and J is TRBJ1-4; D gene uncertain. Germline lookup yields CDR1 MDHEN and CDR2 SYDVKM. The CDR3 consists of 13 residues. The germline V and J ends were trimmed by 3 bases and 12 bases, with 14 bases remaining between them. The CDR3 sequence: CASSLEQPPELFF. The CDR3, as DNA: TGTGCCAGCAGTTTGGAGCAGCCGCCAGAACTGTTTTTT.

J is TRBJ1-1 and V is TRBV25-1; a possible D gene is TRBD1 (6 bases). CDR3 length: 14 amino acids. Per germline, CDR1 MGHDK and CDR2 SYGVNS. Trimming took off 6 bases at V and 0 bases at J, with 11 bases between the two ends. CDR3 amino acids: CASSLQGMNTEAFF. In DNA form, the CDR3 reads TGTGCCAGCAGCCTACAGGGAATGAACACTGAAGCTTTCTTT.

The chain carries TRBV5-5 and TRBJ1-4, with a weak D call TRBD1 (5 bases). CDR1 and CDR2 (germline): SGHKS, YYEKEE (reference sequence). This CDR3 contains 15 residues. Trimming removed 3 bases from V and 5 bases from J, with 14 bases in between. CDR3 residues: CASSWGGGTNEKLFF. In nucleotides, the CDR3 is TGTGCCAGCAGCTGGGGGGGTGGAACCAATGAAAAACTGTTTTTT.

The gene calls are TRBV7-9 and TRBJ1-5, with 8 bases matching TRBD1. V lost 5 bases and J lost 2; bases outside the gene matches: 5. Germline CDR1 SEHNR, CDR2 FQNEAQ (reference sequence). This CDR3 is built from 15 residues. CDR3 sequence reads: CASSPTGGGNQPQHF. CDR3 DNA sequence: TGTGCCAGCAGCCCAACAGGGGGAGGCAATCAGCCCCAGCATTTT.

V is TRBV3-1 (or the pseudogene TRBV3-2) and J is TRBJ1-5; D is unclear. This CDR3 comprises 16 residues. Germline V gene sequence: CDR1 LGHDT, CDR2 YNNKEL (reference sequence). V was cut by 1 base and J by 1 base, with 11 bases left in between. CDR3 bases: TGTGCCAGCAGCCAAGGCGTCCCGCCGAGCAATCAGCCCCAGCATTTT. It encodes CASSQGVPPSNQPQHF.

The chain employs TRBV5-6 and TRBJ1-3; D ambiguous. This CDR3 is built from 12 residues. V was cut by 2 bases and J by 5 bases, with 5 bases left in between. The V gene's germline CDR1 is SGHDT and CDR2 YYEEEE. Here the CDR3 reads CASSLARNTIYF. In nucleotides, the CDR3 is TGTGCCAGCAGCTTAGCGAGAAACACCATATATTTT. The entire variable domain, with the rest obtained from reference TRBV5-6 and TRBJ1-3, is as follows: DAGVTQSPTHLIKTRGQQVTLRCSPKSGHDTVSWYQQALGQGPQFIFQYYEEEERQRGNFPDRFSGHQFPNYSSELNVNALLLGDSALYLCASSLARNTIYFGEGSWLTVV.

The CDR3 coding sequence is TGTGCCAGCAGCACACAGGGGGGCGGCAATCAGCCCCAGCATTTT. As protein: CASSTQGGGNQPQHF. This chain links TRBV5-4 with TRBJ1-5; 8 bases match TRBD1. The CDR3 totals 15 residues. V trimming: 4 bases; J trimming: 2 bases; junction bases outside the gene matches: 5. From germline, CDR1 is SGHNT and CDR2 YYREEE (reference sequence).

V and J are TRBV10-1 and TRBJ1-1; 7 bases align to TRBD1. The CDR3 consists of 17 residues. Germline CDR1 is WNHNN and CDR2 is SYGVQD (reference sequence). Germline trimming cut 4 bases from V and 2 bases from J; bases unmatched to any gene: 13. CDR3 in amino acids: CASSASGRGPLNTEAFF. CDR3 DNA: TGCGCCAGCAGTGCCTCCGGGAGGGGGCCATTAAACACTGAAGCTTTCTTT.

With regard to this clone: Mismatch with germline at one junction end may stem from a read error. This chain uses TRBV6-2 or TRBV6-3 with TRBJ1-2; a possible D gene is TRBD1 (6 bases). CDR1 is MNHEY and CDR2 is SVGEGT in the germline V gene. The CDR3 sequence is 14 residues long. The CDR3 DNA reads as TGTGCCAGCAGCCTCTCCGGACAGTTCTATGGCTACTCCTTC. It translates to CASSLSGQFYGYSF.

The V call is TRBV7-9, the J call TRBJ2-5, with 9 bases aligning to TRBD1. The CDR3 spans 13 residues. Germline V gene data show CDR1 as SEHNR and CDR2 as FQNEAQ (reference sequence). Germline trimming cut 5 bases from V and 3 bases from J; bases unmatched to any gene: 1. The CDR3 loop is CASSRTGEETQYF. CDR3 coding DNA: TGTGCCAGCAGCCGGACAGGGGAAGAGACCCAGTACTTC. The full variable domain, its missing parts supplied by reference TRBV7-9 and TRBJ2-5, is DTGVSQNPRHKITKRGQNVTFRCDPISEHNRLYWYRQTLGQGPEFLTYFQNEAQLEKSRLLSDRFSAERPKGSFSTLEIQRTEQGDSAMYLCASSRTGEETQYFGPGTRLLVL.

This sequence joins TRBV6-5 and TRBJ2-1, with TRBD1 as a possible D gene (6 bases). Germline V CDR1 and CDR2: MNHEY, SVGAGI. With 0 bases removed from V and 7 bases from J, the gap between germline ends came to 13 bases. The CDR3 extends over 15 amino acids. CDR3 sequence (DNA): TGTGCCAGCAGTTACTCGGGGGCCTGGGGAAATGAGCAGTTCTTC. Amino acids: CASSYSGAWGNEQFF.

Comment on this clone: The sample carries other DNA sequences with the same CDR3. The genes are TRBV2 and TRBJ1-2; TRBD1 matches at 7 bases. After removal of 2 bases from V and 0 bases from J, the junction contained 3 bases not matched to a gene. The CDR3 runs to 15 residues. Germline V gene sequence: CDR1 SNHLY, CDR2 FYNNEI. The CDR3 is CASSEQGGSNYGYTF. Written as DNA, the CDR3 is TGTGCCAGCAGTGAACAGGGGGGCTCTAACTATGGCTACACCTTC.

V is TRBV4-1 and J is TRBJ2-3; D perhaps matches TRBD1 (5 bases). CDR1 MGHRA and CDR2 YSYEKL come from the germline V gene. V lost 0 bases and J 4 bases, leaving 11 bases between the germline ends. The CDR3 is 15 amino acids. The DNA for the CDR3 is TGCGCCAGCAGCCAAGAAGGGCAGGGCGCAGATACGCAGTATTTT. Its translation is CASSQEGQGADTQYF.